This T cell receptor (beta chain) was sequenced in a study of T cell repertoires in cytomegalovirus infection. Across the study: Public TCR beta signatures marked donors with CMV infection and the matching HLA.

Findings and limits, study-wide: Adding up the frequency of public TCR beta families identified people who carried CMV plus the relevant HLA. CMV-specific HLA-C-restricted TCR beta clonotypes dominated the ex vivo response.

This CDR3 spans 13 amino acids. V was trimmed by 7 bases and J by 7 bases, leaving 16 bases between them. TCRdb reprocessed the reads with MiXCR, giving one entry per CDR3 protein. The sample contains some 150,000 distinct CDR3 sequences, 5% to 6.5% of which appear only once. Concerning this clonotype itself: The antigen is unknown. A much larger clone sits a single nucleotide away, making a read error possible.

Source material: PBMCs. This clonotype was obtained from a human donor in good health (CMV status not recorded). Some clones in this sample may be carry-over from other donors' samples. The rearrangement links TRBV12-3 or TRBV12-4 to TRBJ1-1; possibly TRBD1 for D (5 bases). CDR3 bases: TGTGCCAGCACCATGAACATGGGGCGTGAAGCTTTCTTT. Translation: CASTMNMGREAFF.